This T cell receptor (beta chain) derives from a study of blood T cell repertoires in COVID-19. Study context: Sites across the United States, Italy and Spain contributed samples from acute and convalescent COVID-19.

Two negative PCRs, clearance, or symptom resolution had been documented for recovered Cohort 3 donors. The germline gives CDR1 SGHVS, CDR2 FNYEAQ. The CDR3 runs 18 residues. J was trimmed by 4 bases and V by 5 bases; bases with no gene match: 9. Assay used: immunoSEQ multiplex PCR; TCRdb lists only in-frame clones, some missing. The profile shows 150,000 or so clones, 88% of them singletons. The chain joins TRBV7-6 to TRBJ2-1; TRBD2 matches 15 bases. The sequencing sample was made of PBMCs or T cells enriched from blood (not recorded which). The sequence derives from a woman in her forties or fifties who had recovered from COVID-19. In DNA form, the CDR3 reads TGTGCCAGCAGCCGGACTAGCGGGGGGGGCGCTCAGTACAATGAGCAGTTCTTC. Protein sequence: CASSRTSGGGAQYNEQFF.